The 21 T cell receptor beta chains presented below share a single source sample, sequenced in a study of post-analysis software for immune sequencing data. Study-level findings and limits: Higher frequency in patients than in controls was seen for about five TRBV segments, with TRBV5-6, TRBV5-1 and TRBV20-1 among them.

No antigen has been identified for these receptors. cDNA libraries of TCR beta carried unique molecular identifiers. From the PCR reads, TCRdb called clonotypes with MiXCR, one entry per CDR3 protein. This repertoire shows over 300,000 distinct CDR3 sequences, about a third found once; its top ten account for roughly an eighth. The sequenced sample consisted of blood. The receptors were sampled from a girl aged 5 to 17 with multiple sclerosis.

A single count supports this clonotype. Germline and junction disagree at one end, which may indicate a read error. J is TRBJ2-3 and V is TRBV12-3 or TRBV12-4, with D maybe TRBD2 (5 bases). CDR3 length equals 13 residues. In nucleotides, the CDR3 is TGTGCCAGCATCCGACGGGGAGCAGATATGCAGTATTTT. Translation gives CASIRRGADMQYF.

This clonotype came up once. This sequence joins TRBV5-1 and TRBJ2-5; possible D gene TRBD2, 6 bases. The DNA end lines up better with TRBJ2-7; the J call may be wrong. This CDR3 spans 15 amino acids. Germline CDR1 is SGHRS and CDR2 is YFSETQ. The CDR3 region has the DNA TGCGCCAGCAGCTGGCGGTGCGGGGAATCCTACGAGCAGTACTTC. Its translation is CASSWRCGESYEQYF.

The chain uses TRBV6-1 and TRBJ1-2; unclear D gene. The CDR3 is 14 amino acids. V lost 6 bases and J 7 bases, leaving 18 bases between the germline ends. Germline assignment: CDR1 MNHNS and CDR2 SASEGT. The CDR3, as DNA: TGTGCCAGCAGAGTCGGCTCCCCGACCCTTGGCTACACCTTC. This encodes CASRVGSPTLGYTF.

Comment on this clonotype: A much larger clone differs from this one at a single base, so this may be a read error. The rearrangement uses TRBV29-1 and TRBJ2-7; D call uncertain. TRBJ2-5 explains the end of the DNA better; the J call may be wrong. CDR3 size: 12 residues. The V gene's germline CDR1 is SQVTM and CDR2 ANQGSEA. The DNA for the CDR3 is TGCAGCGTTGACGTGGCAGTAGAGACCCAGTACTTC. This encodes CSVDVAVETQYF.

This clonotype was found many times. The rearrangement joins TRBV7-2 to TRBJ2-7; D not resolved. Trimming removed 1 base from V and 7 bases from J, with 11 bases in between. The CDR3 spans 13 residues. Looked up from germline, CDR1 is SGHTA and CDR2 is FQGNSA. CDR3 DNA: TGTGCCAGCAGCTTAGTCGGGCTGGGGGAGCAGTACTTC. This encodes CASSLVGLGEQYF.

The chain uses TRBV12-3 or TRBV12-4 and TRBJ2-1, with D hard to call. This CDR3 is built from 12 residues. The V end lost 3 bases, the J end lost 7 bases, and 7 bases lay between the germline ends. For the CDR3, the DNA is TGTGCCAGCAGTTTGAAGGAGAATGAGCAGTTCTTC. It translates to CASSLKENEQFF.

The CDR3 nucleotides read TGTGCCACCAGCAGAGAGCGACAGGGGGCTTCTGGCTACACCTTC. Translation: CATSRERQGASGYTF. The chain couples TRBV15 to TRBJ1-2, with TRBD1 identical over 10 bases. V lost 0 bases, J lost 7 bases, and 5 bases stayed unmatched. Germline V gene sequence: CDR1 LNHNV, CDR2 YYDKDF (reference sequence). The CDR3 runs 15 residues.

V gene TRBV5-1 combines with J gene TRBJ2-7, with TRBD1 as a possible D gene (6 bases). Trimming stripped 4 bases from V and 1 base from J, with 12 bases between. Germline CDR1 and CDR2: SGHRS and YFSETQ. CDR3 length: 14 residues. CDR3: CASSPGDKSYEQYF. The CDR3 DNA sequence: TGCGCCAGCAGCCCAGGGGACAAGTCCTACGAGCAGTACTTC.

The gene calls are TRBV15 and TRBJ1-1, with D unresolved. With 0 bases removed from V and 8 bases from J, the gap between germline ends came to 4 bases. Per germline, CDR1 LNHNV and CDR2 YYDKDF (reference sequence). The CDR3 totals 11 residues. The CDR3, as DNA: TGTGCCACCAGCAGAGATCAGGAAGCTTTCTTT. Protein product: CATSRDQEAFF.

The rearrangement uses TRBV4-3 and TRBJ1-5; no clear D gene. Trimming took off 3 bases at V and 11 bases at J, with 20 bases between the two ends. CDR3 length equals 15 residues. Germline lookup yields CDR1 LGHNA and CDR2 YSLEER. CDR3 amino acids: CASSQGRVGIGAQHF. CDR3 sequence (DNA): TGCGCCAGCAGCCAGGGAAGGGTGGGTATCGGGGCCCAGCATTTT.

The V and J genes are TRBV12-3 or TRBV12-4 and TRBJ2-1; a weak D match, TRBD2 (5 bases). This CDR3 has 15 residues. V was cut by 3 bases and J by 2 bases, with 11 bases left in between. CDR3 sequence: CASSFGVNTYNEQFF. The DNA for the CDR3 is TGTGCCAGCAGTTTCGGGGTTAATACCTACAATGAGCAGTTCTTC.

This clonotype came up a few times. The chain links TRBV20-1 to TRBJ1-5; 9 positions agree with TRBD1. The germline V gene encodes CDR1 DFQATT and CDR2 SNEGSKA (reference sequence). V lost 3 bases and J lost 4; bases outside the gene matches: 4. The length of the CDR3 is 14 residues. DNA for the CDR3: TGCAGTGCTAGGGGTGGACAGGGGAATCAGCCCCAGCATTTT. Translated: CSARGGQGNQPQHF.

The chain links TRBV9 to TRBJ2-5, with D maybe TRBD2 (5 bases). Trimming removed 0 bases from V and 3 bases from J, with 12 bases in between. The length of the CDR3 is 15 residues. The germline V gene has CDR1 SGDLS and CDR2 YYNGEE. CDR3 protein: CASSVAPGWEETQYF. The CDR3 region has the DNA TGTGCCAGCAGCGTAGCCCCGGGGTGGGAAGAGACCCAGTACTTC.

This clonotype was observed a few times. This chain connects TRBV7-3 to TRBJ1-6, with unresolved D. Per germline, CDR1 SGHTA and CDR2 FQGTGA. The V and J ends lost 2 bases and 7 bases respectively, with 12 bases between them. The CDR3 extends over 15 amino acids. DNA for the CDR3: TGTGCCAGCAGCTTAGAACCGGGAGGGAATTCACCCCTCCACTTT. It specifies CASSLEPGGNSPLHF.

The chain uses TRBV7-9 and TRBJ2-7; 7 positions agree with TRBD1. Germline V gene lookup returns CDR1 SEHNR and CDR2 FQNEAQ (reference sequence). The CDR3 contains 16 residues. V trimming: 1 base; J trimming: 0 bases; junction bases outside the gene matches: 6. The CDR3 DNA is TGTGCCAGCAGCTTAGGACAGGGCCTTAGCTCCTACGAGCAGTACTTC. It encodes CASSLGQGLSSYEQYF.

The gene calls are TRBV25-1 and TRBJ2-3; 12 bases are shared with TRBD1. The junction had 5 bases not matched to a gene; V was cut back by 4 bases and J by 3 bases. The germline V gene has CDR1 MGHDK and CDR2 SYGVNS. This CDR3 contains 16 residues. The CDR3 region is CASSGDRGQGTDTQYF. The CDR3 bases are TGTGCCAGCAGTGGGGACAGGGGGCAGGGAACAGATACGCAGTATTTT. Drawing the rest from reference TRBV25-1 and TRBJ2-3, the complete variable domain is EADIYQTPRYLVIGTGKKITLECSQTMGHDKMYWYQQDPGMELHLIHYSYGVNSTEKGDLSSESTVSRIRTEHFPLTLESARPSHTSQYLCASSGDRGQGTDTQYFGPGTRLTVL.

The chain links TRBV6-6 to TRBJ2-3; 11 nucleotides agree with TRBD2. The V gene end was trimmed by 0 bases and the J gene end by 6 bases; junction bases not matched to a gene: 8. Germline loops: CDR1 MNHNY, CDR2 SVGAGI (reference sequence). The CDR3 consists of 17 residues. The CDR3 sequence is CASSYSNSGGAMDTQYF. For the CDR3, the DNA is TGTGCCAGCAGTTACTCGAATAGCGGGGGGGCCATGGATACGCAGTATTTT.

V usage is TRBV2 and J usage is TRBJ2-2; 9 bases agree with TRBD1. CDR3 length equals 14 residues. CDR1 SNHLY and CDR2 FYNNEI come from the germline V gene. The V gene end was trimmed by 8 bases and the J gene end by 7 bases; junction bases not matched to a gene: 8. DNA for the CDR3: TGTGCCAGCTGCAGACAGGGGGGCGGCGGGGAGCTGTTTTTT. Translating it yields CASCRQGGGGELFF.

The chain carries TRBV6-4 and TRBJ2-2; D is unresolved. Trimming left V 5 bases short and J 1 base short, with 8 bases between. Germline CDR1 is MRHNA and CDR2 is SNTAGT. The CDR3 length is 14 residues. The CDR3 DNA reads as TGTGCCAGCAGTATCAGGCTGAACACCGGGGAGCTGTTTTTT. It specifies CASSIRLNTGELFF.

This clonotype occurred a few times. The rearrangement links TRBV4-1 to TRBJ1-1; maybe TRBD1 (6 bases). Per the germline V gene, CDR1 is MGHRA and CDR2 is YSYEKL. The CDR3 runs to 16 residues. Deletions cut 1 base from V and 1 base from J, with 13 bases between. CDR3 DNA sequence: TGCGCCAGCAGCCAAGTGGCAGGGGTCGGGAACACTGAAGCTTTCTTT. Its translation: CASSQVAGVGNTEAFF.

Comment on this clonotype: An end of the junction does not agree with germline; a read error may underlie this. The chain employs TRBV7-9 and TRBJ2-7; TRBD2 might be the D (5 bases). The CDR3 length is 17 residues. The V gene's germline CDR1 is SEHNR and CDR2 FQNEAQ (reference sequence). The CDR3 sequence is CASSLAGNPRSSYEQYF. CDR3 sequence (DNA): TGTGCCAGCAGCCTAGCCGGTAACCCGAGGAGCTCCTACGAGCAGTACTTC.